Listed here are 21 T cell receptor beta chains from one sample, sequenced in a study of PD-L1 blockade in urothelial cancer. Generated by immunoSEQ multiplex PCR, the TCRdb table keeps only in-frame clones and is missing some. The repertoire consists of roughly 56,000 clones, with over 75% occurring once and the leading ten covering about 4.5%. The material sequenced was PBMCs, taken around atezolizumab (anti-PD-L1) treatment. Source of these receptors: a man between 65 and 85 years old with urothelial cancer.

The V call is TRBV27, the J call TRBJ1-2; 7 positions match TRBD1. Germline V gives CDR1 MNHEY, CDR2 SMNVEV (reference sequence). The CDR3 extends over 16 amino acids. Unmatched junction bases numbered 8, after V lost 0 bases and J lost 4 bases. The CDR3 region has the DNA TGTGCCAGCAGTTTATCATGGGGACAGAGGTTCTATGGCTACACCTTC. Translation gives CASSLSWGQRFYGYTF.

The chain uses TRBV5-1 and TRBJ1-2, with a possible D match to TRBD1 (6 bases). The CDR3 has 14 residues. CDR1 and CDR2 (germline): SGHRS, YFSETQ. Trimming pared 2 bases from V and 8 bases from J, leaving 16 bases between. Here the CDR3 DNA reads TGCGCCAGCAGCTTCCCAGGGGTGCGAGGCGGCTACACCTTC. Amino acid sequence: CASSFPGVRGGYTF.

CDR3 region: CAISGGQDSNQPQHF. The CDR3 coding sequence is TGTGCCATCAGCGGTGGACAGGATAGCAATCAGCCCCAGCATTTT. This rearrangement joins TRBV10-3 to TRBJ1-5; 7 positions agree with TRBD1. The CDR3 sequence is 15 residues long. CDR1 and CDR2 (germline): ENHRY, SYGVKD. Trimming removed 6 bases from V and 0 bases from J; junction bases left unmatched: 5.

The chain links TRBV11-2 to TRBJ1-5; D ambiguous. Germline-derived CDR1 and CDR2 are SGHAT and FQNNGV. CDR3 size: 15 residues. V dropped 0 bases and J dropped 4 bases, with 10 bases sitting between them. Here the CDR3 DNA reads TGTGCCAGCAGCTTAGATTTCGGGTCAAATCAGCCCCAGCATTTT. Translated, it gives CASSLDFGSNQPQHF.

The rearrangement uses TRBV6-1 and TRBJ1-4; D call uncertain. V was pared by 6 bases and J by 0 bases, with 8 bases between. The CDR3 spans 14 residues. Germline V CDR1 and CDR2: MNHNS, SASEGT. The CDR3 spells CASREPATNEKLFF. CDR3 in DNA: TGTGCCAGCAGGGAGCCTGCAACTAATGAAAAACTGTTTTTT.

J is TRBJ1-1 and V is TRBV5-1; 11 positions agree with TRBD1. Trimming at V came to 4 bases and at J to 5 bases, leaving 4 bases not matched to a gene. There are 14 residues in the CDR3. Germline CDR1 and CDR2: SGHRS and YFSETQ. CDR3 loop: CASSKDRGRTEAFF. The CDR3 nucleotides are TGCGCCAGCAGCAAGGACAGGGGGCGTACTGAAGCTTTCTTT.

V and J are TRBV29-1 and TRBJ2-1; 7 bases are shared with TRBD2. V shed 1 base, J shed 6 bases, and the junction held 15 bases outside the gene matches. The germline V gene has CDR1 SQVTM and CDR2 ANQGSEA. CDR3 size: 17 residues. CDR3 residues: CSVEASYRLADSNEQFF. In DNA, the CDR3 is TGCAGCGTTGAAGCTTCCTATCGGCTAGCGGATAGCAATGAGCAGTTCTTC.

The table lists this clone with a count of one. The genes are TRBV5-4 and TRBJ2-2; TRBD2 is a possible D gene (6 bases). With 0 bases removed from V and 1 base from J, the gap between germline ends came to 7 bases. Germline CDR1 is SGHNT and CDR2 is YYREEE (reference sequence). This CDR3 spans 15 amino acids. Here the CDR3 DNA reads TGTGCCAGCAGCTTGGACGGGAGGAACACCGGGGAGCTGTTTTTT. Translating it yields CASSLDGRNTGELFF.

As concerns this clone: An end of the junction differs from the germline gene, which may be a read error. The rearrangement links TRBV7-7 to TRBJ2-3; D gene unclear. The germline V gene encodes CDR1 SSHAT and CDR2 FNYEAQ (reference sequence). This CDR3 spans 15 amino acids. The CDR3 DNA is TGTGCTAGCAGCCTCAACCCCACTAGCACAGATACGCAGTATTTT. As protein: CASSLNPTSTDTQYF.

The CDR3 is CAWTWGRRSEQYF. For the CDR3, the DNA is TGTGCCTGGACCTGGGGGAGGCGGTCCGAGCAGTACTTC. This rearrangement joins TRBV30 to TRBJ2-7; tentative D call: TRBD2 (6 bases). Germline values: CDR1 GTSNPN, CDR2 SVGIG (reference sequence). The ends were cut back, 4 bases at V and 6 bases at J, with 16 bases in the middle. The CDR3 is 13 residues long.

The chain combines TRBV7-8 with TRBJ1-1, with D tentatively TRBD1 (6 bases). CDR1 SGHVS and CDR2 FQNEAQ come from the germline V gene. CDR3 length equals 18 residues. V lost 0 bases and J 4 bases, leaving 21 bases between the germline ends. CDR3 sequence reads: CASSLAAGAGWLSTEAFF. The CDR3 DNA reads as TGTGCCAGCAGCTTAGCTGCGGGGGCAGGGTGGTTGAGCACTGAAGCTTTCTTT.

To note about this clone: One end of the junction is discordant with germline, which a read error may explain. The J gene is TRBJ2-1, the V gene TRBV15; 8 nucleotides agree with TRBD1. The CDR3 has 14 amino acids. CDR1 and CDR2 from the germline V gene are LNHNV and YYDKDF (reference sequence). Here the CDR3 reads CATNRGQGHNEQFF. The CDR3 DNA follows: TGTGCCACCAACAGAGGACAGGGCCACAATGAGCAGTTCTTC.

The rearrangement uses TRBV7-3 and TRBJ1-1; D is undetermined. Germline V gene lookup returns CDR1 SGHTA and CDR2 FQGTGA. V lost 3 bases and J 1 base, leaving 9 bases between the germline ends. CDR3 length equals 14 residues. Here the CDR3 reads CASSLSPANTEAFF. The DNA for the CDR3 is TGTGCCAGCAGCTTGAGCCCCGCGAACACTGAAGCTTTCTTT.

The genes are TRBV30 and TRBJ1-4; TRBD1 matches at 9 bases. The germline V gene encodes CDR1 GTSNPN and CDR2 SVGIG (reference sequence). This CDR3 spans 13 amino acids. V shed 1 base, J shed 8 bases, and the junction held 2 bases outside the gene matches. This CDR3 reads CAWSGQGGEKLFF. The CDR3 bases are TGTGCCTGGAGTGGACAGGGGGGGGAAAAACTGTTTTTT.

The chain has TRBV5-5 and TRBJ1-1, with 7 bases fitting TRBD1. Germline assignment: CDR1 SGHKS and CDR2 YYEKEE (reference sequence). The CDR3 extends over 12 amino acids. The J segment lost 10 bases and the V segment lost 4 bases, leaving 7 bases of the junction unmatched. The CDR3 DNA is TGTGCCAGCAGCAACACAGGGGAACGAGCTTTCTTT. Translation gives CASSNTGERAFF.

The chain links TRBV5-1 to TRBJ2-3; TRBD2 matches 8 bases. The CDR3 is made up of 16 amino acids. V lost 2 bases and J lost 0; bases outside the gene matches: 5. Germline CDR1 is SGHRS and CDR2 is YFSETQ. As DNA, the CDR3 is TGCGCCAGCAGCTTAATAGCGGGGACTAGCACAGATACGCAGTATTTT. Translated: CASSLIAGTSTDTQYF.

The chain joins TRBV7-2 to TRBJ2-7; D perhaps matches TRBD2 (5 bases). V lost 5 bases, J lost 0 bases, and 14 bases lay in between. Germline CDR1 is SGHTA and CDR2 is FQGNSA. The CDR3 covers 15 residues. The DNA of the CDR3 is TGTGCCAGCAGCACAGCGGTGTTATCCTCCTACGAGCAGTACTTC. It is translated as CASSTAVLSSYEQYF.

V and J are TRBV19 and TRBJ1-5, with 12 bases lining up with TRBD1. V was clipped by 5 bases and J by 5 bases; unmatched bases: 1. The CDR3 extends over 14 amino acids. Germline lookup yields CDR1 LNHDA and CDR2 SQIVND (reference sequence). CDR3 region: CASSGTGGDQPQHF. The CDR3 region has the DNA TGTGCCAGTAGTGGGACAGGGGGCGATCAGCCCCAGCATTTT.

The rearrangement uses TRBV6-4 and TRBJ2-7; 13 bases agree with TRBD2. V lost 6 bases, J lost 3 bases, and 5 bases stayed unmatched. In germline, CDR1 is MRHNA, CDR2 SNTAGT. The CDR3 runs to 15 residues. The CDR3 region is CASSRTSGSGYEQYF. The CDR3 region has the DNA TGTGCCAGCAGCCGGACTAGCGGGAGTGGCTACGAGCAGTACTTC.

The rearrangement joins TRBV18 to TRBJ2-1; D is possibly TRBD1 (6 bases). Germline loops: CDR1 KGHSH, CDR2 LQKENI. This CDR3 is 16 amino acids long. V lost 8 bases, J lost 7 bases, and 24 bases lay in between. CDR3 sequence (DNA): TGTGCCAGCACTAACTTAGACAGGATCGATTTGAATGAGCAGTTCTTC. This encodes CASTNLDRIDLNEQFF.

The chain carries TRBV5-1 and TRBJ1-2; TRBD1 agrees at 7 bases. Germline CDR1 is SGHRS and CDR2 is YFSETQ. The CDR3 is made up of 13 amino acids. Unmatched junction bases numbered 2, after V lost 0 bases and J lost 6 bases. CDR3 DNA sequence: TGCGCCAGCAGCTTGGGACAGGGTGATGGCTACACCTTC. It yields the protein CASSLGQGDGYTF.